This TCR beta chain was captured in a study of cytomegalovirus exposure and HLA in healthy donors. General observations from the study: High sensitivity and specificity were reportedly achieved when the classifier diagnosed cytomegalovirus status. A later analysis showed that HLA-associated TCR beta chains had undergone more clonal expansion than equally common others. Most TCR sequences were rare, but some public TCRs occurred in many donors. Common viral pathogens were later found to be apparently linked to several of the most significant clusters.

Germline assignment: CDR1 GTSNPN and CDR2 SVGIG (reference sequence). This CDR3 has 15 residues. J was trimmed by 0 bases and V by 5 bases; bases with no gene match: 8. The PCR had 60 Vbeta and 13 Jbeta primers. Generated by immunoSEQ multiplex PCR, the TCRdb table keeps only in-frame clones and is missing some. This table holds 110,000 to 150,000 clones. Regarding this clone: What it binds is not known.

The sequence was obtained from a male donor in good health and CMV-seronegative. The source material was PBMCs. V is TRBV30 and J is TRBJ1-2, with TRBD1 matching over 8 bases. The CDR3 loop is CAWVFRDRPNYGYTF. The DNA for the CDR3 is TGTGCCTGGGTCTTCCGGGACAGGCCTAACTATGGCTACACCTTC.